Listed below are T cell receptor beta chains from one sample, sequenced in a study of blood T cell repertoires in COVID-19. TCRdb's copy holds only in-frame clones and misses some; the assay was immunoSEQ multiplex PCR. The sample carries 45,000 to 55,000 clones, approximately 88% recorded once. The sequencing input was peripheral blood. These TCRs come from a human donor in a cohort sampled during active COVID-19. The CDR3 runs from the conserved cysteine through the conserved F or W. A D gene is named only where the DNA matches it firmly. Clone sizes are given selectively: once, few, many, or a class where the clone is expanded.

j_call clone_size v_call d_call cdr3_aa cdr3_nt
TRBJ2-6 few TRBV6-1 - CASSEQGPSGANVLTF TGTGCCAGCAGTGAACAGGGCCCGTCTGGGGCCAACGTCCTGACTTTC
TRBJ2-1 - TRBV7-3 - CASSLSPSSYNEQFF TGTGCCAGCAGCCTCAGTCCTAGCTCCTACAATGAGCAGTTCTTC
TRBJ2-7 - TRBV7-8 TRBD1 CASSPWDSHYEQYF TGTGCCAGCAGCCCATGGGACAGCCACTACGAGCAGTACTTC
TRBJ2-5 - TRBV7-2 TRBD2 CASSLAGLAAQETQYF TGTGCCAGCAGCTTAGCCGGACTAGCGGCACAAGAGACCCAGTACTTC
TRBJ2-1 few TRBV28 TRBD1 CASSLRGTGVYNEQFF TGTGCCAGCAGTCTTCGAGGGACAGGGGTTTACAATGAGCAGTTCTTC
TRBJ2-2 - TRBV7-3 - CASSFTGSNTGELFF TGTGCCAGCAGCTTTACAGGGTCGAACACCGGGGAGCTGTTTTTT
TRBJ1-5 - TRBV6-5 - CASGGSNQPQHF TGTGCCAGCGGAGGAAGCAATCAGCCCCAGCATTTT
TRBJ2-2 - TRBV6-5 - CASRVSSSGELFF TGTGCCAGCAGAGTTTCTAGTTCCGGGGAGCTGTTTTTT
TRBJ2-3 - TRBV19 TRBD2 CASRPRGRARADTQYF TGTGCCAGTAGGCCTCGCGGGAGGGCCCGCGCAGATACGCAGTATTTT
TRBJ2-5 - TRBV2 - CASSRGLQETQYF TGTGCCAGCAGCCGGGGACTCCAAGAGACCCAGTACTTC
TRBJ2-1 - TRBV2 TRBD1 CASNLDRGRQGEQFF TGTGCCAGCAACCTGGACAGGGGGCGTCAAGGTGAGCAGTTCTTC
TRBJ2-1 - TRBV6-6 - CASSRQGGGLNEQFF TGTGCCAGCAGTAGACAGGGAGGAGGTCTGAATGAGCAGTTCTTC
TRBJ2-5 - TRBV20-1 - CSAMDWVTQYF TGCAGTGCTATGGACTGGGTGACCCAGTACTTC